The clone carrying this T cell receptor (beta chain) came up a few times. Its antigen is currently unknown. The record originates from a study of blood T cells in healthy people across ages. Germline V gene sequence: CDR1 ENHRY, CDR2 SYGVKD. Trimming cost V 5 bases and J 3 bases; bases outside gene matches: 14. The CDR3 length is 18 residues. Overall study findings and caveats: Samples with more naive T cells showed higher observed beta diversity.

Sample-barcoded 5' priming and a J-beta primer mix drove a second PCR of roughly 7 to 11 cycles. Each CDR3 protein is one row after TCRdb ran MiXCR on the 5' RACE reads. The data hold fewer than 800,000 distinct CDR3 sequences, with approximately 25% observed a single time. The sample, around 10 milliliters of peripheral blood, was drawn from each donor. These data are also associated with another study on T cells of mothers and their children. This second study says: Three mothers and their six children, all healthy Caucasians, donated.

What was sequenced was blood. The receptor was isolated from a boy younger than 18 in good health. This chain connects TRBV10-3 to TRBJ2-1; 9 bases align to TRBD2. DNA of the CDR3: TGTGCCATCAGTCGGACTGGCGGGAGGGGTACTTACTACAATGAGCAGTTCTTC. Its protein is CAISRTGGRGTYYNEQFF.